A single sample gave rise to the 21 T cell receptor beta chains below, sequenced in a study of T-cell reconstitution after alpha-beta-depleted transplantation in children. Preparation of the TCRbeta library involved a method that used unique molecular identifiers. Using its own MiXCR run on the PCR reads, TCRdb lists one record per CDR3 protein. The data show 550,000 to 800,000 distinct CDR3 sequences, about an eighth seen once. The source was PBMCs, collected before TCRalphabeta/CD19-depleted stem cell transplant. The receptors stem from a girl between 2 and 10 years old with congenital amegakaryocytic thrombocytopenia, due to receive a stem cell transplant.

This clonotype occurred many times. The rearrangement links TRBV12-3 or TRBV12-4 to TRBJ1-2; 7 positions match TRBD1. This CDR3 contains 15 residues. Trimming cost V 2 bases and J 7 bases; bases outside gene matches: 10. The CDR3 nucleotides are TGTGCCAGCAGTTTAAGTCTACAGGGGAACCCTGGCTACACCTTC. This gives the protein CASSLSLQGNPGYTF.

The chain employs TRBV28 and TRBJ2-6; tentative D call: TRBD1 (6 bases). Germline lookup yields CDR1 MDHEN and CDR2 SYDVKM. The CDR3 is 15 residues long. The V and J ends lost 7 bases and 4 bases respectively, with 14 bases between them. CDR3 region: CASTVTGTGANVLTF. DNA of the CDR3: TGTGCCAGCACTGTAACAGGGACCGGGGCCAACGTCCTGACTTTC.

Note on this clonotype: An end of the junction does not agree with germline; a read error may underlie this. The rearrangement uses TRBV3-1 and TRBJ1-3; no firm D call. This CDR3 has 12 residues. The germline V gene encodes CDR1 LGHDT and CDR2 YNNKEL (reference sequence). CDR3 DNA: TGTGCCAGCAGCCCGGAAGGAAACACCATAAATTTT. Its protein product is CASSPEGNTINF.

This clonotype was seen repeatedly, ten times or more. The gene calls are TRBV5-1 and TRBJ1-2; 8 positions agree with TRBD1. V was clipped by 0 bases and J by 13 bases; unmatched bases: 14. Germline V gives CDR1 SGHRS, CDR2 YFSETQ. The CDR3 totals 15 residues. The CDR3 coding sequence is TGCGCCAGCAGCTTGGCCTCGGGACAGGCCCAACAACGCACCTTC. Translation gives CASSLASGQAQQRTF.

Only a few counts were recorded for this clonotype. This rearrangement joins TRBV7-9 to TRBJ2-5, with 10 nucleotides matching TRBD2. There are 12 residues in the CDR3. J lost 7 bases, V lost 4 bases, and 0 bases had no gene match. Germline V lookup: CDR1 SEHNR, CDR2 FQNEAQ (reference sequence). The CDR3 sequence is CASSSSGRTQYF. The CDR3 coding sequence is TGTGCCAGCAGCTCTAGCGGGAGGACCCAGTACTTC. Together with reference TRBV7-9 and TRBJ2-5, the CDR3 gives the full variable domain: DTGVSQNPRHKITKRGQNVTFRCDPISEHNRLYWYRQTLGQGPEFLTYFQNEAQLEKSRLLSDRFSAERPKGSFSTLEIQRTEQGDSAMYLCASSSSGRTQYFGPGTRLLVL.

Of note for this clonotype: This may be a read error: a much more frequent sequence differs by one nucleotide. The chain combines TRBV12-3 or TRBV12-4 with TRBJ1-5, with D unclear. The CDR3 spans 14 residues. DNA of the CDR3: TGTGCCAGCAGTTTCTGGGGATTAGGTCAGCCCCAGCCTTTT. It encodes CASSFWGLGQPQPF.

The chain uses TRBV7-3 and TRBJ2-1; D possibly corresponds to TRBD2 (5 bases). The germline V gene encodes CDR1 SGHTA and CDR2 FQGTGA. The CDR3 is 15 residues long. Trimming took off 0 bases at V and 5 bases at J, with 11 bases between the two ends. The CDR3 is CASSLTWTHDNEQFF. The DNA of the CDR3 is TGTGCCAGCAGCTTAACGTGGACTCACGACAATGAGCAGTTCTTC.

This clonotype was detected many times. This chain joins TRBV7-2 and TRBJ2-2; D possibly corresponds to TRBD1 (6 bases). The CDR3 extends over 15 amino acids. Trimming stripped 4 bases from V and 10 bases from J, with 19 bases between. CDR1 and CDR2 from the germline V gene are SGHTA and FQGNSA. CDR3: CASSSRGPRLKELFF. The DNA of the CDR3 is TGTGCCAGCAGCTCCAGGGGCCCTAGATTGAAGGAGCTGTTTTTT.

This clonotype has a handful of counts. CDR3 protein: CASSPREGRNIQYF. For the CDR3, the DNA is TGCGCCAGCAGCCCTCGGGAGGGCCGAAACATTCAGTACTTC. V is TRBV5-1 and J is TRBJ2-4, with TRBD2 identical over 8 bases. The V segment lost 4 bases and the J segment 6 bases; nucleotides outside the gene matches: 6. Per germline, CDR1 SGHRS and CDR2 YFSETQ. CDR3 size: 14 residues.

This clonotype was observed at least ten times. The rearrangement links TRBV28 to TRBJ1-2, with 7 bases matching TRBD1. The germline V gene encodes CDR1 MDHEN and CDR2 SYDVKM. The CDR3 sequence is 16 residues long. V shed 1 base, J shed 5 bases, and the junction held 10 bases outside the gene matches. The CDR3 spells CASSLFRAGGVYGYTF. The DNA for the CDR3 is TGTGCCAGCAGTTTATTTCGGGCAGGGGGAGTTTATGGCTACACCTTC.

V and J are TRBV6-5 and TRBJ1-4, with D possibly TRBD1 on 5 matching bases. The CDR3 extends over 15 amino acids. V gave up 1 base and J gave up 7 bases, with 13 bases separating them. CDR1 MNHEY and CDR2 SVGAGI come from the germline V gene. The CDR3 nucleotides are TGTGCCAGCAGTTACTACGCGCGGAGGGGTGAAAAACTGTTTTTT. Its translation is CASSYYARRGEKLFF.

This clonotype has more than one count but fewer than ten. The chain recombines TRBV7-6 with TRBJ2-7; 9 bases map to TRBD1. CDR1 is SGHVS, CDR2 FNYEAQ, per germline. V trimming: 0 bases; J trimming: 4 bases; junction bases outside the gene matches: 4. There are 15 residues in the CDR3. Here the CDR3 reads CASSLAGGTGYEQYF. The DNA for the CDR3 is TGTGCCAGCAGCTTAGCGGGAGGGACAGGGTACGAGCAGTACTTC.

This clonotype was counted at least ten times. This chain uses TRBV10-2 with TRBJ2-7, with TRBD2 identical over 9 bases. The CDR3 spans 16 residues. The J segment lost 5 bases and the V segment lost 0 bases, leaving 8 bases of the junction unmatched. CDR1 and CDR2 (germline): WSHSY, SAAADI. CDR3 DNA sequence: TGCGCCAGCAGTGAGTCGTTGGCTAGCGGGGACCACGAGCAGTACTTC. Translated: CASSESLASGDHEQYF.

This chain uses TRBV30 with TRBJ2-2; no definite D call. The CDR3 is 13 residues long. The germline CDR1 and CDR2 sequences are GTSNPN and SVGIG (reference sequence). V gave up 4 bases and J gave up 7 bases, with 13 bases separating them. CDR3 amino acids: CAWNPHLGGELFF. DNA for the CDR3: TGTGCCTGGAACCCTCACCTGGGCGGGGAGCTGTTTTTT.

This clonotype was counted between two and nine times. V is TRBV20-1 and J is TRBJ2-5; 7 nucleotides line up with TRBD1. The germline V gene has CDR1 DFQATT and CDR2 SNEGSKA (reference sequence). V gave up 3 bases and J gave up 2 bases; unmatched junction bases: 15. The CDR3 is 17 residues long. The CDR3 loop reads CSASYWPPGQPQETQYF. CDR3 sequence (DNA): TGCAGTGCTAGTTACTGGCCACCGGGACAGCCTCAAGAGACCCAGTACTTC.

The V gene is TRBV12-3 or TRBV12-4, the J gene TRBJ1-2; 8 bases line up with TRBD1. Trimming cost V 6 bases and J 8 bases; bases outside gene matches: 17. This CDR3 spans 16 amino acids. The CDR3 region has the DNA TGTGCCAGCAGCCCCGGGACAGGTCCCGAAACTCGAGGCTACACCTTC. Its protein is CASSPGTGPETRGYTF.

This clonotype occurred many times. The rearrangement uses TRBV12-3 or TRBV12-4 and TRBJ1-6; TRBD1 agrees at 10 bases. The CDR3 spans 15 residues. V was clipped by 5 bases and J by 8 bases; unmatched bases: 6. The CDR3 loop reads CASSRDRGSDSPLHF. In DNA form, the CDR3 reads TGTGCCAGCAGTCGGGACAGGGGAAGCGATTCACCCCTCCACTTT.

J is TRBJ2-1 and V is TRBV6-4; D unclear. Germline loops: CDR1 MRHNA, CDR2 SNTAGT. Trimming stripped 5 bases from V and 4 bases from J, with 9 bases between. The CDR3 has 13 amino acids. Written as DNA, the CDR3 is TGTGCCAGCAGTACCTCCCAGTACAATGAGCAGTTCTTC. Encoded protein: CASSTSQYNEQFF.

This clonotype has just a few counts. This rearrangement joins TRBV20-1 to TRBJ2-7; TRBD2 matches 15 bases. The germline CDR1 and CDR2 sequences are DFQATT and SNEGSKA (reference sequence). J lost 7 bases, V lost 3 bases, and 4 bases had no gene match. The CDR3 spans 14 residues. DNA of the CDR3: TGCAGTGCTAGCGAGGGACTAGCGGGAGGTGAGCAGTACTTC. As protein: CSASEGLAGGEQYF.

This clonotype was counted between two and nine times. CDR3 bases: TGTGCCAGCAGTTTAGCGTTGACTAGAGGGGAGCAGTACTTC. Encoded protein: CASSLALTRGEQYF. This chain joins TRBV12-3 or TRBV12-4 and TRBJ2-7, with D possibly being TRBD2 (6 bases). The V and J ends lost 0 bases and 7 bases respectively, with 13 bases between them. This CDR3 has 14 residues.

The rearrangement joins TRBV5-1 to TRBJ2-2, with 9 bases fitting TRBD1. Germline values: CDR1 SGHRS, CDR2 YFSETQ. This CDR3 contains 14 residues. With 1 base clipped from V and 9 bases from J, the junction kept 4 bases outside the gene matches. The CDR3 here is CASSLRQGGRELFF. Here the CDR3 DNA reads TGCGCCAGCAGCTTGCGACAGGGGGGCCGGGAGCTGTTTTTT.